Listed below are T cell receptor beta chains from one sample, sequenced in a study of blood T cell repertoires in COVID-19. Profiling relied on immunoSEQ multiplex PCR, and the TCRdb table lists in-frame clones only, not all of them. Among fewer than 350,000 clones, 85% were seen once, and the ten largest hold about 2%. Material: PBMCs or T cells enriched from blood (not recorded which). These receptors came from a woman in her 30s who had been exposed to COVID-19. CDR3s include the opening cysteine and the closing phenylalanine or tryptophan. The D gene is left open where the match is weak. A clone size is listed for some rows: how often the clone was seen (once, few, many), or a class if it is expanded.

size: .
D: TRBD1
J: TRBJ1-2
V: TRBV7-2
CDR3: CASSWGQGGYGYTF
DNA: TGTGCCAGCAGCTGGGGACAGGGAGGATATGGCTACACCTTC

size: .
D: TRBD1
J: TRBJ2-5
V: TRBV12-3/TRBV12-4
CDR3: CASRSTGRETQYF
DNA: TGTGCCAGCAGATCGACAGGGAGAGAGACCCAGTACTTC

size: .
D: .
J: TRBJ1-3
V: TRBV12-5
CDR3: CASGLASQGRNTIYF
DNA: TGTGCTAGTGGTTTGGCGTCCCAGGGGAGAAACACCATATATTTT

size: .
D: .
J: TRBJ1-2
V: TRBV5-4
CDR3: CASSRAGGNGYTF
DNA: TGTGCCAGCAGCCGGGCGGGGGGGAATGGCTACACCTTC

size: few
D: TRBD2
J: TRBJ2-2
V: TRBV7-6
CDR3: CASSLEAGKTGELFF
DNA: TGTGCCAGCAGCTTAGAAGCGGGAAAAACCGGGGAGCTGTTTTTT

size: .
D: TRBD2
J: TRBJ2-7
V: TRBV5-4
CDR3: CASSLKASGSRSYEQYF
DNA: TGTGCCAGCAGCTTGAAAGCTAGCGGGAGTCGGTCCTACGAGCAGTACTTC

size: .
D: .
J: TRBJ1-2
V: TRBV2
CDR3: CASSVGSGYTF
DNA: TGTGCCAGCAGTGTTGGTAGTGGCTACACCTTC

size: .
D: TRBD2
J: TRBJ2-1
V: TRBV19
CDR3: CASSIVEAGDNEQFF
DNA: TGTGCCAGTAGTATAGTGGAGGCGGGAGACAATGAGCAGTTCTTC

size: .
D: TRBD1
J: TRBJ2-4
V: TRBV19
CDR3: CASSTRDRAANIQYF
DNA: TGTGCCAGTAGTACGAGGGACAGGGCAGCGAACATTCAGTACTTC

size: .
D: .
J: TRBJ2-1
V: TRBV7-9
CDR3: CASSPLSEQFF
DNA: TGTGCCAGCAGCCCCCTTAGCGAGCAGTTCTTC

size: .
D: .
J: TRBJ1-6
V: TRBV9
CDR3: CASRQDTNSPLHF
DNA: TGTGCCAGCAGACAGGATACTAATTCACCCCTCCACTTT

size: .
D: TRBD2
J: TRBJ2-7
V: TRBV5-5
CDR3: CASSSVGFPGLTSYEQYF
DNA: TGTGCCAGCAGCTCCGTTGGGTTCCCGGGACTAACGTCCTACGAGCAGTACTTC

size: .
D: .
J: TRBJ1-1
V: TRBV7-9
CDR3: CASSSKGGDLWNTEAFF
DNA: TGTGCCAGCAGCTCCAAGGGGGGGGATTTATGGAACACTGAAGCTTTCTTT

size: .
D: TRBD2
J: TRBJ2-3
V: TRBV19
CDR3: CASSVSSGGTTDTQYF
DNA: TGTGCCAGTAGTGTCTCCTCCGGGGGGACCACAGATACGCAGTATTTT

size: .
D: .
J: TRBJ2-1
V: TRBV28
CDR3: CASSLSREVVEQFF
DNA: TGTGCCAGCAGTTTAAGCAGGGAGGTCGTTGAGCAGTTCTTC

size: .
D: TRBD2
J: TRBJ2-2
V: TRBV25-1
CDR3: CASRTSGYNTGELFF
DNA: TGTGCCAGTCGGACTAGCGGCTATAACACCGGGGAGCTGTTTTTT

size: .
D: .
J: TRBJ2-5
V: TRBV10-3
CDR3: CAISESLAGRQETQYF
DNA: TGTGCCATCAGTGAGTCTCTGGCGGGAAGGCAAGAGACCCAGTACTTC

size: few
D: TRBD1
J: TRBJ2-1
V: TRBV6-5
CDR3: CASNSLQGDEQFF
DNA: TGTGCCAGCAACTCACTACAGGGGGATGAGCAGTTCTTC

size: .
D: .
J: TRBJ1-2
V: TRBV2
CDR3: CASLTTENYYGYTF
DNA: TGTGCCAGCCTGACGACAGAGAACTACTATGGCTACACCTTC

size: .
D: TRBD1
J: TRBJ1-5
V: TRBV28
CDR3: CASRRTGGKSNQPQHF
DNA: TGTGCCAGCAGGCGAACAGGGGGCAAGAGCAATCAGCCCCAGCATTTT

size: .
D: TRBD2
J: TRBJ2-1
V: TRBV7-2
CDR3: CASSLPGTSEVFF
DNA: TGTGCCAGCAGCTTACCCGGGACTAGCGAGGTGTTCTTC

size: .
D: .
J: TRBJ1-1
V: TRBV7-9
CDR3: CASSPTANTEAFF
DNA: TGTGCCAGCAGCCCGACAGCGAACACTGAAGCTTTCTTT

size: once
D: .
J: TRBJ1-1
V: TRBV5-1
CDR3: CASSLEGTLNTEAFF
DNA: TGCGCCAGCAGCTTGGAAGGGACACTTAACACTGAAGCTTTCTTT

size: .
D: TRBD2
J: TRBJ2-1
V: TRBV30
CDR3: CAWRPGLAAYNEQFF
DNA: TGTGCCTGGAGGCCGGGACTAGCGGCCTACAATGAGCAGTTCTTC

size: .
D: .
J: TRBJ2-1
V: TRBV20-1
CDR3: CSASEVGGIIQDEQFF
DNA: TGCAGTGCTAGTGAGGTTGGCGGGATCATTCAGGATGAGCAGTTCTTC

size: .
D: .
J: TRBJ2-7
V: TRBV4-3
CDR3: CASSQEALNFGEQYF
DNA: TGCGCCAGCAGCCAAGAAGCGCTTAACTTTGGGGAGCAGTACTTC

size: .
D: TRBD2
J: TRBJ2-3
V: TRBV4-3
CDR3: CASSQRGAGADTQYF
DNA: TGCGCCAGCAGCCAGCGGGGGGCCGGCGCAGATACGCAGTATTTT

size: .
D: TRBD2
J: TRBJ2-7
V: TRBV11-2
CDR3: CASSLILAGTYEQYF
DNA: TGTGCCAGCAGCTTGATTCTAGCGGGTACTTACGAGCAGTACTTC

size: .
D: .
J: TRBJ1-5
V: TRBV7-8
CDR3: CASSLSVQFDQPQHF
DNA: TGTGCCAGCAGCTTATCCGTACAGTTCGATCAGCCCCAGCATTTT

size: .
D: TRBD2
J: TRBJ2-1
V: TRBV28
CDR3: CASSQGGESSHRLAGYNEQFF
DNA: TGTGCCAGCAGTCAGGGTGGTGAGTCGTCCCATAGACTAGCGGGGTACAATGAGCAGTTCTTC

size: .
D: TRBD1
J: TRBJ2-1
V: TRBV6-5
CDR3: CASRPQGDGGEQFF
DNA: TGTGCCAGCAGACCACAGGGGGATGGGGGTGAGCAGTTCTTC

size: once
D: TRBD1
J: TRBJ2-5
V: TRBV5-4
CDR3: CASSPGTDQETQYF
DNA: TGTGCCAGCAGCCCCGGGACAGATCAAGAGACCCAGTACTTC

size: .
D: .
J: TRBJ2-7
V: TRBV5-5
CDR3: CASSRIWADEQYF
DNA: TGTGCCAGCAGCCGTATTTGGGCCGACGAGCAGTACTTC

size: .
D: .
J: TRBJ1-1
V: TRBV6-5
CDR3: CASTKRGGDTEAFF
DNA: TGTGCCAGCACCAAAAGGGGAGGGGACACTGAAGCTTTCTTT